One TCR beta chain is described in this entry. Its matching antigen is unknown. The method was immunoSEQ multiplex PCR; TCRdb's version includes in-frame clones alone and lacks a portion of them. The sample lists about 37,000 clones; approximately 80% were seen once. These data originate in a study of T cells in narcolepsy. Overall study context: Patients with NT1 or NT2 and healthy control donors were enrolled. Findings and caveats of the study: Autoreactive clonotypes reportedly recurred in blood of same and different patients, not controls. Autoreactive HCRT-specific and TRIB2-specific clonotypes were marked in same-patient CSF-versus-blood CD4+ comparisons. Some memory CD4+ repertoires had no autoreactive clone sequences.

The CDR3 runs to 18 residues. The genes are TRBV21-1 and TRBJ2-2; no check of the table's D call, TRBD1, against the DNA was made. TRBV21-1 constitutes a pseudogene. The specimen sequenced was memory (CD45RA-) CD4+ T cells from blood. This TCR came from a human donor in good health. DNA of the CDR3: TGTGCCAGCAGCAAAGAAGTACCGTGGCAGGGGGCGGCCGGGGAGCTGTTTTTT. Translating it yields CASSKEVPWQGAAGELFF.